This TCR beta chain was captured by sequencing in a study of CD8+ T cells in alopecia areata. Study results and caveats: The link between baseline CD8+ expansion and response remains uncertain with one nonresponder.

Note on this clone: Its antigen is as yet unknown.

V was shortened by 6 bases and J by 4 bases, with 12 bases between the two germline ends. The CDR3 runs 13 residues. The V gene's germline CDR1 is SNHLY and CDR2 FYNNEI. RNA extraction and reverse transcription yielded cDNA as sequencing template. Sequenced by immunoSEQ multiplex PCR; TCRdb stores in-frame clones only, minus some. This table holds about 200,000 clones, 55% to 70% found once. Specified treatment: oral pan-JAK inhibitor, 5-10 mg twice daily. Specimen: CD4+ T cells sorted from blood, collected at week 4, from a patient treated with tofacitinib. The receptor was derived from a human donor with alopecia areata. This chain links TRBV2 with TRBJ2-5; TRBD1 or TRBD2 may be the D gene (5 bases each). The chain's CDR3 is CASRGSRAETQYF. CDR3 nucleotides: TGTGCCAGCAGAGGGAGCAGGGCAGAGACCCAGTACTTC.